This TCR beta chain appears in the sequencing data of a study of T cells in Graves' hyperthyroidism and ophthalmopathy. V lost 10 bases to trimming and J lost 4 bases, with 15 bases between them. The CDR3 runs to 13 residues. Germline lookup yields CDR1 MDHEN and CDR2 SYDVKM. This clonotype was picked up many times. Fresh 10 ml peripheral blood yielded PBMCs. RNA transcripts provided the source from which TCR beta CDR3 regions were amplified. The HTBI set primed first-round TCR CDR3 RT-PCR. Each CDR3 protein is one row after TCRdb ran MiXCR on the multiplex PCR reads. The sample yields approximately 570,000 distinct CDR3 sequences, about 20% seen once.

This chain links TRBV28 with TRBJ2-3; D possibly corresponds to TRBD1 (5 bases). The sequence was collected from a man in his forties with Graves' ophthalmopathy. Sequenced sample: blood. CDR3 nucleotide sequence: TGTGCCACCGTGACAGTGGATCCAGATACGCAGTATTTT. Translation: CATVTVDPDTQYF.